A single sample is the source of the 27 T cell receptor beta chains below, sequenced in a study of CD8 T cells in ankylosing spondylitis. TCRdb used MiXCR to reprocess the 5' RACE reads, holding one entry per CDR3 protein. The data hold about 160,000 distinct CDR3 sequences, with 9.8% observed a single time. Material for sequencing was blood, either unsorted or a sorted T cell fraction (not recorded which). The receptors originated from a female donor with ankylosing spondylitis or in good health (not recorded which).

This clonotype has only a few counts. The rearrangement joins TRBV4-1 to TRBJ2-1; TRBD2 aligns across 14 bases. The V segment lost 0 bases and the J segment 6 bases; nucleotides outside the gene matches: 4. The CDR3 is made up of 17 amino acids. Per germline, CDR1 MGHRA and CDR2 YSYEKL. CDR3 coding DNA: TGCGCCAGCAGCCAAGATCGGGGGACTAGCGGGAGCAATGAGCAGTTCTTC. Its translation is CASSQDRGTSGSNEQFF.

This clonotype turned up a few times. The V gene is TRBV6-6, the J gene TRBJ2-7; maybe TRBD1 (6 bases). V was shortened by 6 bases and J by 0 bases, with 15 bases between the two germline ends. Germline lookup yields CDR1 MNHNY and CDR2 SVGAGI (reference sequence). The CDR3 runs to 15 residues. The chain's CDR3 is CASSSGTLDSYEQYF. CDR3 coding DNA: TGTGCCAGCAGCTCCGGGACACTCGACTCCTACGAGCAGTACTTC.

Concerning this clonotype itself: Its ends do not fully match the called genes, so a read error is possible. This sequence joins TRBV15 and TRBJ2-1; tentative D call: TRBD2 (5 bases). The CDR3 has 13 amino acids. Germline V gene sequence: CDR1 LNHNV, CDR2 YYDKDF (reference sequence). CDR3 sequence reads: CATSGSSNNEQFF. CDR3 bases: TGTGCCACCTCGGGGTCCTCCAACAATGAGCAGTTCTTC.

This clonotype has more than one count but fewer than ten. The rearrangement joins TRBV5-6 to TRBJ2-4; D uncertain. Trimming took 1 base from V and 12 from J, leaving 11 bases between them. Germline V gene sequence: CDR1 SGHDT, CDR2 YYEEEE. The CDR3 is made up of 12 amino acids. The CDR3 protein is CASSLLKGTQYF. The CDR3 bases are TGTGCCAGCAGCTTGCTGAAGGGCACTCAGTACTTC.

The genes are TRBV28 and TRBJ1-2; D might be TRBD1 (6 bases). CDR3 length: 14 residues. CDR1 is MDHEN, CDR2 SYDVKM, per germline. Trimming took 3 bases from V and 8 from J, leaving 16 bases between them. CDR3 in DNA: TGTGCCAGCAGTTTCGCTGGACAGACAGACGGCTACACCTTC. Residues: CASSFAGQTDGYTF.

The J gene is TRBJ2-3, the V gene TRBV7-2, with D perhaps matching TRBD1 or TRBD2 (5 bases each). This CDR3 has 16 residues. V was cut by 5 bases and J by 5 bases, with 20 bases left in between. CDR1 SGHTA and CDR2 FQGNSA come from the germline V gene. Written as DNA, the CDR3 is TGTGCCAGCAGCACCGGGACCGTCTTCTTCGAAGATACGCAGTATTTT. It yields the protein CASSTGTVFFEDTQYF.

This clonotype was seen only a few times. The chain joins TRBV19 to TRBJ1-1; tentative D call: TRBD1 (6 bases). V was shortened by 8 bases and J by 9 bases, with 13 bases between the two germline ends. CDR1 LNHDA and CDR2 SQIVND come from the germline V gene (reference sequence). There are 11 residues in the CDR3. For the CDR3, the DNA is TGTGCCAGTGCGACAGGTCCTCAAGCTTTCTTT. Translation gives CASATGPQAFF.

The table lists this clonotype with a few counts. V and J are TRBV28 and TRBJ2-5; D could derive from TRBD1 or TRBD2 (5 bases each). V was trimmed by 7 bases and J by 0 bases, leaving 24 bases between them. The germline CDR1 and CDR2 sequences are MDHEN and SYDVKM. The CDR3 has 18 residues. The CDR3 DNA follows: TGTGCCAGCATCTCCCCCAGGGACCGAACGATGTACCAAGAGACCCAGTACTTC. Amino acids: CASISPRDRTMYQETQYF.

The chain uses TRBV9 and TRBJ2-3, with D perhaps TRBD2 (5 bases). This CDR3 is 15 amino acids long. The V end lost 0 bases, the J end lost 4 bases, and 12 bases lay between the germline ends. The germline V gene encodes CDR1 SGDLS and CDR2 YYNGEE. This CDR3 reads CASSVGRGMADTQYF. The CDR3 DNA is TGTGCCAGCAGCGTAGGTCGGGGAATGGCAGATACGCAGTATTTT.

The chain links TRBV28 to TRBJ2-7; 8 positions match TRBD1. The CDR3 consists of 15 residues. Germline values: CDR1 MDHEN, CDR2 SYDVKM. Trimming cost V 2 bases and J 3 bases; bases outside gene matches: 6. The CDR3 loop reads CASSLEGQVNYEQYF. Written as DNA, the CDR3 is TGTGCCAGCAGTTTAGAGGGACAGGTGAACTACGAGCAGTACTTC.

The rearrangement links TRBV13 to TRBJ2-1; D might be TRBD2 (5 bases). The CDR3 runs 13 residues. CDR1 is PRHDT, CDR2 FYEKMQ, per germline (reference sequence). The germline V and J ends were trimmed by 5 bases and 4 bases, with 9 bases remaining between them. CDR3 protein: CASSGRFYNEQFF. The CDR3 DNA is TGTGCCAGCAGCGGGAGATTTTACAATGAGCAGTTCTTC.

Only a few counts were recorded for this clonotype. One end of the junction is discordant with germline, which a read error may explain. V is TRBV7-7 and J is TRBJ2-1; TRBD1 aligns across 10 bases. There are 15 residues in the CDR3. Germline lookup yields CDR1 SSHAT and CDR2 FNYEAQ (reference sequence). The CDR3 loop is CASSFRDRGFNEQFF. CDR3 DNA sequence: TGTGCTAGCAGCTTCCGGGACAGGGGATTTAATGAGCAGTTCTTC.

This CDR3 reads CASSQPGTPNQETQYF. The CDR3 DNA reads TGTGCCAGCTCACAGCCCGGGACACCGAACCAAGAGACCCAGTACTTC. V is TRBV18 and J is TRBJ2-5; weak D call: TRBD1 (6 bases). Trimming took 4 bases from V and 0 from J, leaving 15 bases between them. Germline V gene data show CDR1 as KGHSH and CDR2 as LQKENI. The CDR3 consists of 16 residues.

This clonotype was seen ten or more times. The V call is TRBV7-6, the J call TRBJ2-1; no clear D gene. From germline, CDR1 is SGHVS and CDR2 FNYEAQ. V lost 5 bases and J lost 0, with 5 bases in between. The CDR3 covers 13 residues. The CDR3 reads CASSASSYNEQFF. CDR3 sequence (DNA): TGTGCCAGCAGCGCCAGCTCCTACAATGAGCAGTTCTTC.

This clonotype appeared a few times. The chain links TRBV6-2 or TRBV6-3 to TRBJ1-2; D not resolved. The V end lost 0 bases, the J end lost 8 bases, and 16 bases lay between the germline ends. CDR1 and CDR2 (germline): MNHEY, SVGEGT. The CDR3 spans 15 residues. The CDR3 DNA reads as TGTGCCAGCAGTTACTCTCCTAAATCCGCAGGAGGCTACACCTTC. It yields the protein CASSYSPKSAGGYTF.

This clonotype has more than one count but fewer than ten. This sequence joins TRBV2 and TRBJ2-4; 8 bases map to TRBD1. Per germline, CDR1 SNHLY and CDR2 FYNNEI. This CDR3 is built from 16 residues. The V segment lost 5 bases and the J segment 3 bases; nucleotides outside the gene matches: 9. The CDR3 sequence is CASSYPQGGDKNIQYF. CDR3 bases: TGTGCCAGCAGTTACCCACAGGGGGGTGACAAAAACATTCAGTACTTC.

This clonotype was counted many times. The genes are TRBV5-5 and TRBJ2-1, with 9 bases lining up with TRBD1. Per the germline V gene, CDR1 is SGHKS and CDR2 is YYEKEE (reference sequence). The CDR3 runs to 15 residues. Unmatched junction bases numbered 5, after V lost 3 bases and J lost 4 bases. The CDR3 reads CASSSQGTGYNEQFF. Written as DNA, the CDR3 is TGTGCCAGCAGCTCCCAGGGGACAGGGTACAATGAGCAGTTCTTC.

This clonotype showed up just once. The V and J genes are TRBV6-6 and TRBJ1-2, with TRBD1 as a possible D gene (6 bases). The germline gives CDR1 MNHNY, CDR2 SVGAGI (reference sequence). Deletions cut 0 bases from V and 8 bases from J, with 16 bases between. There are 15 residues in the CDR3. The CDR3 is CASSYSAGELEGYTF. The CDR3 DNA follows: TGTGCCAGCAGTTACTCGGCAGGGGAGTTGGAAGGCTACACCTTC.

The table lists this clonotype with a few counts. The chain joins TRBV7-2 to TRBJ2-7, with no clear D. Trimming shortened V by 2 bases and J by 4 bases, and 12 bases separated the two germline ends. Germline CDR1 reads SGHTA; CDR2 reads FQGNSA. This CDR3 region has 14 residues. The CDR3 protein is CASSLQVLAYEQYF. The CDR3 DNA reads as TGTGCCAGCAGCTTACAGGTATTGGCTTACGAGCAGTACTTC.

As DNA, the CDR3 is TGTGCCAGCAGCTTAGTCTTCGGTAACACTGAAGCTTTCTTT. Its translation is CASSLVFGNTEAFF. The chain is built from TRBV11-2 and TRBJ1-1, with D unresolved. CDR3 size: 14 residues. Germline-derived CDR1 and CDR2 are SGHAT and FQNNGV. Deletions cut 1 base from V and 2 bases from J, with 8 bases between. Full variable domain (rest looked up from reference TRBV11-2 and TRBJ1-1): EAGVAQSPRYKIIEKRQSVAFWCNPISGHATLYWYQQILGQGPKLLIQFQNNGVVDDSQLPKDRFSAERLKGVDSTLKIQPAKLEDSAVYLCASSLVFGNTEAFFGQGTRLTVV.

This clonotype was seen a few times. The chain links TRBV28 to TRBJ1-4; maybe TRBD1 (5 bases). Germline lookup yields CDR1 MDHEN and CDR2 SYDVKM. V dropped 8 bases and J dropped 3 bases, with 22 bases sitting between them. This CDR3 region has 17 residues. The CDR3 is CASAESGFGLPNEKLFF. The CDR3 region has the DNA TGTGCCAGCGCGGAATCAGGGTTCGGCTTGCCTAATGAAAAACTGTTTTTT.

The gene calls are TRBV30 and TRBJ2-1; 8 bases line up with TRBD2. The CDR3 runs to 15 residues. V shed 1 base and J 7 bases; nucleotides not matched to a gene: 9. Per germline, CDR1 GTSNPN and CDR2 SVGIG (reference sequence). CDR3 residues: CAWSGLGLVGNEQFF. In DNA, the CDR3 is TGTGCCTGGAGTGGTCTGGGACTAGTCGGGAATGAGCAGTTCTTC.

This clonotype showed up just a few times. V gene TRBV2 combines with J gene TRBJ1-1; 8 nucleotides agree with TRBD1. V lost 5 bases to trimming and J lost 0 bases; unmatched junction nucleotides: 8. The CDR3 is 16 residues long. Germline values: CDR1 SNHLY, CDR2 FYNNEI. The CDR3 region has the DNA TGTGCCAGCAGTTTGGGGACAGGCAGACTGAACACTGAAGCTTTCTTT. Amino acid sequence: CASSLGTGRLNTEAFF.

The chain carries TRBV7-9 and TRBJ1-4, with TRBD1 matching over 9 bases. Unmatched junction bases numbered 10, after V lost 6 bases and J lost 8 bases. The CDR3 extends over 15 amino acids. The germline V gene has CDR1 SEHNR and CDR2 FQNEAQ (reference sequence). The CDR3 DNA sequence: TGTGCCAGCAGTTCCTCCGGGACAGGGTTAGAAAAACTGTTTTTT. This encodes CASSSSGTGLEKLFF.

The chain links TRBV18 to TRBJ2-1; D is ambiguous. Deletions cut 2 bases from V and 8 bases from J, with 13 bases between. The CDR3 runs 14 residues. Germline V gene lookup returns CDR1 KGHSH and CDR2 LQKENI. CDR3 protein: CASSPGRFLDEQFF. CDR3 DNA sequence: TGTGCCAGCTCACCAGGCAGGTTTCTTGATGAGCAGTTCTTC.

This clonotype came up many times. This chain's CDR3 is CSANRGLSYEQYF. The CDR3 DNA is TGCAGTGCAAACAGGGGGCTTTCCTACGAGCAGTACTTC. This chain connects TRBV20-1 to TRBJ2-7, with TRBD1 matching 9 bases. This CDR3 has 13 amino acids. CDR1 and CDR2 from the germline V gene are DFQATT and SNEGSKA (reference sequence). With V trimmed by 6 bases and J by 1 base, 4 bases remained unmatched.

This clonotype was counted only a few times. This chain uses TRBV5-6 with TRBJ1-2, with TRBD1 as a possible D gene (5 bases). CDR1 is SGHDT, CDR2 YYEEEE, per germline. There are 10 residues in the CDR3. Trimming shortened V by 9 bases and J by 13 bases, and 16 bases separated the two germline ends. In DNA form, the CDR3 reads TGTGCCACGGGACGGGCCAGGGTCACCTTC. It is translated as CATGRARVTF.